Sequencing of this T cell receptor beta chain was carried out in a study of cytomegalovirus exposure and HLA in healthy donors (dated by TCRdb to the late 2010s). For context, the study as a whole: According to an earlier analysis of 587 of the donors, about 179 million T cells yielded some 110 million unique TCR beta sequences and 276 Gb of sequence data. About 320 gigabases of sequencing data and 70 million to 100 million unique TCR sequences were included in an early release covering around 650 HLA-typed donors. Of the 398 genotyped donors, roughly 85% fell in the genetic ancestry cluster associated with self-reported Caucasian donors. The aim of the study was to test whether cataloging public T cell receptors could identify signatures of past pathogen exposure. The study used immunosequencing to profile the T cell repertoires of 666 subjects and linked those repertoires to cytomegalovirus serostatus. Besides the first cohort of some 670 subjects, a separate validation cohort made up of 120 different subjects was used. To predict cytomegalovirus infection status, the study combined high-throughput TCR immunosequencing, statistical association of individual TCRs with disease status, and machine learning. To study patterns of TCR occurrence, a later analysis re-analyzed previously published TCR beta repertoires from several hundred donors and added high-resolution HLA genotyping. Rather than using new phenotypic data, the later analysis identified candidate immune exposures from TCR beta sequences and from how often those sequences occurred across donors. To decide whether each TCR beta V gene segment behaved as functional or pseudogenic, an earlier analysis of 587 of the donors relied on high-throughput TCR beta sequencing. Donor age, sex, ethnicity and CMV serostatus were collected together with the repertoire data. Genome-wide SNP genotypes for about 65% of the 666 donors were used in a later genetic analysis, which treated that subset as a discovery cohort. All discovery cohort repertoires had been generated using a single sequencing platform. Both class I and class II loci were covered by HLA typing, at four-digit resolution. Typing coverage varied by locus: about 620-630 donors for A, B, C, DRB1 and DQB1; roughly 510 for DQA1; 606 for DPA1; roughly 470 for DPB1. About 5 DR-DQ haplotypes were handled as single units for association and clustering, since linkage in the cohort was strong. On average, roughly 240,000 unique TCR beta nucleotide sequences were sequenced per donor among 398 genotyped donors of the cohort, with roughly a sixth of those sequences being non-productive.

CDR1 and CDR2 were assigned from the germline V gene as SNHLY and FYNNEI. Its CDR3 holds 16 amino acids, cysteine through phenylalanine. The DNA shown is the 48-base CDR3, in frame from base 1. Germline trimming: 1 base from V, 4 bases from J; junction bases outside gene matches: 10. Findings and caveats that apply to the study as a whole: According to the authors, the approach could potentially be generalized to other disease states and immunological phenotypes. Over 15 rarely observed V segments, including chromosome 9 orphons, were excluded from the earlier analysis of a few hundred of the donors because counts were too low. The sequencing pipeline was judged likely to have produced a cluster of highly shared sequence variants as a technical artifact. Some IMGT-functional V segments, including TRBV6-2 and TRBV6-3, could not be distinguished by the 87-base-pair reads and were therefore excluded. In vitro tests confirmed that a few of the cytomegalovirus-associated TCR beta chains recognize cytomegalovirus antigens. A later analysis reported that several top co-occurrence clusters appeared linked to parvovirus B19, influenza, CMV and Epstein-Barr virus. The classifier was reported to diagnose cytomegalovirus status with high specificity and sensitivity in both the original and validation cohorts. Correlated functional status among segregating V segments might reflect linkage disequilibrium, but an unknown experimental factor could not be ruled out. Broadly in line with IMGT annotations, most TCR beta V segments showed up in productive rearrangements about 90% or about 30% of the time in an earlier analysis of several hundred of the donors. An association between a missense DCLRE1C variant and V-gene and J-gene trimming of TCR beta chains was found in a later genetic analysis and replicated in an independent cohort. A further reported finding was that TCR beta sequences accurately predicted the HLA-A and HLA-B alleles for most subjects in the first cohort. When HLA alleles, especially DR and DQ, strongly co-occurred, TCR associations were difficult to assign to individual alleles. A later analysis found that HLA-associated TCR beta chains were more clonally expanded and had lower generation probabilities than equally common non-associated chains. At a false discovery rate of 0.05, a later analysis linked around 17,000 TCR beta sequences to specific HLA alleles. Immune exposure information for the cohort was limited to CMV serostatus. The study listed 150 to 200 TCR beta chains as associated with cytomegalovirus. While some public TCRs were present in many individuals, most TCR sequences turned up only very rarely across donors. According to a later analysis, most CMV-associated TCR beta chains appeared to be HLA-restricted, and the HLA associations seemed to be driven largely by CMV exposure. HLA typing was unavailable for some donors at each locus, so association tests used only the typed subset. Sequencing depth was assumed to be roughly uniform across donors in the presence/absence analyses, though that assumption may not hold. According to a later genetic analysis, donors in an Asian-associated ancestry cluster had fewer N-insertions in productive TCRs than the approximately 690-donor mean. Only TCR beta chains were sequenced in this cohort, and the absence of alpha or paired-chain data limited detectable features. In a later analysis, TCR association rates were found to vary across HLA loci, with the most associated TCRs seen for DRB1 alleles and the fewest for HLA-C alleles.

This clone was picked up a small number of times. Its specific antigen is unknown. The record has no base qualities; no much larger clone is one base away. The library relied on the immunoSEQ multiplex PCR assay. For the multiplex PCR, a mixture combining 60 forward primers for TCR Vbeta segments and 13 reverse primers for TCR Jbeta segments was used. A multiplex PCR assay on genomic DNA amplified the CDR3 region of rearranged TCR beta genes. On the Illumina HiSeq System, the amplified TCR beta libraries were sequenced as 87-base-pair reads. Per the source publication's procedure: In a later analysis, some 80 million unique TCR beta chains were counted across the 500 to 850 repertoires, and roughly 10 million of these chains were shared by at least two donors. A nearest-neighbor algorithm error-corrected the raw reads and collapsed the reads into unique sequences, merging closely related sequences to remove PCR and sequencing errors. V, D and J gene segments were assigned by aligning CDR3 sequences to IMGT reference sequences. For a sequence to be retained, a match of at least six nucleotides was required to both a V gene segment and a J gene segment. A rearrangement was called productive if the CDR3 had no stop codons and remained in frame with V and J, and every other rearrangement was called non-productive. Following IMGT convention, CDR3 was defined as the stretch from the second conserved V-encoded cysteine up to the conserved J-encoded phenylalanine. In an earlier analysis of around 640 of the donors, sequences lacking an unambiguous match to a single V gene segment were excluded. An earlier analysis of several hundred of the donors called V segments functional above 56.7% productive rearrangements and segregating when the between-donor standard deviation exceeded 5%. A statistical classification framework was built for diagnosing cytomegalovirus status from the catalog of TCR beta chain sequences. In a later analysis, V and J genes were assigned by comparing TCR nucleotide sequences against IMGT/GENE-DB human TR gene sequences. A later analysis assigned CDR3 sequences and most-parsimonious VDJ recombination scenarios with the TCRdist pipeline. In a later analysis, every TCR beta chain was defined by the combination of its CDR3 amino acid sequence and its V-gene family, and reads without a unique V-gene family were dropped. A later analysis removed roughly 590 highly shared, low-generation-probability nucleotide sequences to deal with suspected cross-contamination and a sequencing artifact. For each public chain, a later analysis derived a clonal expansion index from normalized ranks of inferred template counts within each repertoire. Generation probabilities in a later analysis came from a VDJ recombination model fitted to out-of-frame rearrangements, and those results were checked against IGoR. A later analysis scored TCR-TCR, TCR-HLA and TCR-CMV co-occurrence with hypergeometric tests, applying a repertoire-size bias correction to TCR pairs. To estimate false discovery rates, a later analysis permuted the HLA or CMV assignments 20 times. In a later analysis, co-occurring TCRs were grouped using DBSCAN, with TCRdist sequence similarity added in when clustering inside HLA-allele-positive subsets. Repertoires with fewer than 30,000 or more than 120,000 public chains, plus five repertoires with anomalous nucleotide sharing, were excluded from co-occurrence clustering. TCRdb holds this immuneACCESS table with in-frame rearrangements only. Some clones are missing; in checked studies, unresolved V genes explain under half, and the rest has no known cause. The V and J calls and clone size come from that table; D and trimming were worked out from the DNA. For this sample there are roughly 120,000 clones; 15% appear just once. The leading ten clones occupy 1.5% to 2% of the sample.

The cohort consisted of hundreds of healthy bone marrow donors. Cohort members were all nominally healthy when sampled, although unrecorded immune exposures were likely present. The donor was CMV seronegative and was included in the group of approximately 350 seronegative cohort members. A peripheral blood sample was collected from each donor, and TCR beta sequencing was performed on peripheral blood mononuclear cells. Genomic DNA extraction from the blood cell samples was performed with the Qiagen DNeasy Blood Extraction Kit. The receptor's source is a woman younger than 35 in good health and CMV-seronegative. In this chain, TRBV2 is recombined with TRBJ2-7; 7 nucleotides in the junction match TRBD2. Sequenced sample: PBMCs. CDR3 sequence: CASSEVEQEGLYEQYF. The DNA reads as follows: TGTGCCAGCAGTGAAGTGGAGCAGGAGGGACTATACGAGCAGTACTTC.